This T cell receptor (beta chain) was sequenced for a study of blood T cell repertoires in COVID-19. Germline CDR1 and CDR2: LGHDT and YNNKEL (reference sequence). V lost 3 bases and J lost 2, with 9 bases in between. The CDR3 consists of 14 residues. Some clones are missing from TCRdb's copy, which holds only in-frame ones; the method was immunoSEQ multiplex PCR. The sample lists 250,000 to 350,000 clones; 70% to 85% were seen once. Material: peripheral blood. This chain connects TRBV3-1 (or the pseudogene TRBV3-2) to TRBJ2-3, with D perhaps TRBD1 (5 bases). The clonotype originates from a human donor with COVID-19, enrolled during active disease. The donor label of this sample is uncertain. This CDR3 is CASSQGLPTDTQYF. In DNA, the CDR3 is TGTGCCAGCAGCCAGGGGCTGCCCACAGATACGCAGTATTTT.